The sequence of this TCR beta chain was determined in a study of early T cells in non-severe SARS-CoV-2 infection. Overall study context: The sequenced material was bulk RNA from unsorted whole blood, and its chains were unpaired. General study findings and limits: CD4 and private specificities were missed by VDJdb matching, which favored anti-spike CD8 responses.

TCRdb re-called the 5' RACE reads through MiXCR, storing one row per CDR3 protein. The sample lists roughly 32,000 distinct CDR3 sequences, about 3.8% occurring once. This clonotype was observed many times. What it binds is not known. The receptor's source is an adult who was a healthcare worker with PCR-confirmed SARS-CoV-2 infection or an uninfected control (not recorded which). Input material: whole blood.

The chain's CDR3 is CASSLGQGWGTEAFF. CDR3 bases: TGTGCCAGCAGTTTAGGGCAGGGTTGGGGCACTGAAGCTTTCTTT. The genes are TRBV27 and TRBJ1-1; D may be TRBD1 (5 bases). Trimming left V 2 bases short and J 4 bases short, with 14 bases between. From germline, CDR1 is MNHEY and CDR2 SMNVEV (reference sequence). CDR3 length equals 15 residues.